This T cell receptor beta chain was identified during a study of blood T cell repertoires in COVID-19. Study as a whole: The origin of the acute and convalescent COVID-19 samples was the United States, Italy and Spain.

Germline V CDR1 and CDR2: MGHRA, YSYEKL. With V trimmed by 0 bases and J by 6 bases, 10 bases remained unmatched. The CDR3 is 17 amino acids. Profiling relied on immunoSEQ multiplex PCR, and the TCRdb table lists in-frame clones only, not all of them. There are roughly 170,000 clones in the sample; about 87% occur only once, and roughly 24% lies in the top ten. The sequenced sample consisted of peripheral blood. The TCR originated in a man in his fifties or sixties with acute or convalescent COVID-19. V and J are TRBV4-1 and TRBJ2-1; 8 nucleotides agree with TRBD2. CDR3 sequence: CASSQDYLAGGANEQFF. The CDR3 coding sequence is TGCGCCAGCAGCCAAGATTATCTGGCGGGAGGTGCCAATGAGCAGTTCTTC.